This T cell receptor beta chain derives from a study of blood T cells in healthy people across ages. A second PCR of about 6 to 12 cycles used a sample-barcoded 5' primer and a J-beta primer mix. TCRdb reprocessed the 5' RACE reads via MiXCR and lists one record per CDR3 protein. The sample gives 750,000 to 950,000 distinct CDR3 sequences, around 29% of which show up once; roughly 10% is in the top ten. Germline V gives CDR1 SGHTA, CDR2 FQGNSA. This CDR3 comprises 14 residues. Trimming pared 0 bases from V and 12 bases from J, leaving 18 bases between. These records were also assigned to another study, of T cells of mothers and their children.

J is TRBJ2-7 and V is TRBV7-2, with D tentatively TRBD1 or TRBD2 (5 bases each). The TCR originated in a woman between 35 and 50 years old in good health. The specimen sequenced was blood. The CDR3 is CASSLAGPGETLYF. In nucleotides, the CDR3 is TGTGCCAGCAGCTTAGCGGGACCCGGCGAGACCCTGTACTTC.